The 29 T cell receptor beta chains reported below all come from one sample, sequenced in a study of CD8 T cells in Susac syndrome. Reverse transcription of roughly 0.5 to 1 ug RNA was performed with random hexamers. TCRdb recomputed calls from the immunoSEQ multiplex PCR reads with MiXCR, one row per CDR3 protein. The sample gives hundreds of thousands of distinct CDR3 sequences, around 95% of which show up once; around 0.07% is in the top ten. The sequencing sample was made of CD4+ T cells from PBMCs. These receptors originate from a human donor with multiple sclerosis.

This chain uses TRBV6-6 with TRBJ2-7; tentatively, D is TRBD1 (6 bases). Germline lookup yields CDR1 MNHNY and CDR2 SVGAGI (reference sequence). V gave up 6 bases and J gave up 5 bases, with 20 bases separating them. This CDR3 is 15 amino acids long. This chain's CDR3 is CASRDSAVQGHEQYV. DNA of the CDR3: TGTGCCAGCAGAGACTCGGCAGTACAGGGTCACGAGCAGTACGTC.

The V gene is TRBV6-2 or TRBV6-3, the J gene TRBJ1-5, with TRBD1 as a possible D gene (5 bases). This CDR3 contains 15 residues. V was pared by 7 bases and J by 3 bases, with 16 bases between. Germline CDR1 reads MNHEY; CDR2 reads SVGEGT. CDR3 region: CASMLSGGYNQPQHF. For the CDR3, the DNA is TGTGCCAGCATGTTATCTGGGGGTTACAATCAGCCCCAGCATTTT.

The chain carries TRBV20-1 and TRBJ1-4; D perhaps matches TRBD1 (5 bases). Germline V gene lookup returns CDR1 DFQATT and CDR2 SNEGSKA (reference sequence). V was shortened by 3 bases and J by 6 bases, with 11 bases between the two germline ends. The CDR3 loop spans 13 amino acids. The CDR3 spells CSASWSGYEKLFF. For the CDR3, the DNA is TGCAGTGCTAGCTGGTCAGGGTATGAAAAACTGTTTTTT.

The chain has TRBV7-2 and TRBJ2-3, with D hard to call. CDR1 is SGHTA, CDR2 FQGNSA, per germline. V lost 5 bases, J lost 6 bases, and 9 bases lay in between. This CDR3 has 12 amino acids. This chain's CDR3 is CASSPPADTQYF. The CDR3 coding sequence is TGTGCCAGCAGCCCGCCAGCCGATACGCAGTATTTT.

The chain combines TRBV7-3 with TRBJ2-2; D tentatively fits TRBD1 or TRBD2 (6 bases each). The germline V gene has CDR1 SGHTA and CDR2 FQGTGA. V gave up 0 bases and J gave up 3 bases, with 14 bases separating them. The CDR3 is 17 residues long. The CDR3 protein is CASSLTSGGPDTGELFF. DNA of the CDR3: TGTGCCAGCAGCTTAACATCTGGGGGGCCGGACACCGGGGAGCTGTTTTTT.

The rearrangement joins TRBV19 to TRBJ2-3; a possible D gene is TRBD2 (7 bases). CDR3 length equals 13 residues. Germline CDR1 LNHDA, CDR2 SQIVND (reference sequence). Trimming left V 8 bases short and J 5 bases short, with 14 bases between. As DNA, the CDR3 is TGTGCCAGTCGGGGGGCAGGACGAGATACGCAGTATTTT. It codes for CASRGAGRDTQYF.

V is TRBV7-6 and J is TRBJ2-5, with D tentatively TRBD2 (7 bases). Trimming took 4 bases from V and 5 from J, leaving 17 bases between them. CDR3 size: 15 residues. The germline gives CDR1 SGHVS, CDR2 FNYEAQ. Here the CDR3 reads CASSYGGQGVETQYF. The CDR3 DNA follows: TGTGCCAGCAGCTACGGGGGGCAGGGCGTTGAGACCCAGTACTTC.

The CDR3 DNA is TGCAGTGCTAGAGATACTGGTAGCAATCAGCCCCAGCATTTT. This gives the protein CSARDTGSNQPQHF. The chain recombines TRBV20-1 with TRBJ1-5; no reliable D call. The ends were cut back, 0 bases at V and 0 bases at J, with 6 bases in the middle. Per the germline V gene, CDR1 is DFQATT and CDR2 is SNEGSKA (reference sequence). The CDR3 length is 14 residues.

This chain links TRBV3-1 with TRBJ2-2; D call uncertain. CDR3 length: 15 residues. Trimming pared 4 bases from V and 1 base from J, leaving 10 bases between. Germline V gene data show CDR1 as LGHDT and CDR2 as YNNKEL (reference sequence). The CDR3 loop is CASSRELRNTGELFF. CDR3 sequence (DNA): TGTGCCAGCAGCCGGGAATTGCGGAACACCGGGGAGCTGTTTTTT.

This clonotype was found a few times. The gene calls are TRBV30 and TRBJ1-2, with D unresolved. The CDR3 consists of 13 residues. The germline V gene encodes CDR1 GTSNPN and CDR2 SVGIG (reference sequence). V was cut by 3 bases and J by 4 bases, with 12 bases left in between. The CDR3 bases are TGTGCCTGGAGCGCAGGAGCGCCCTATGGCTACACCTTC. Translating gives CAWSAGAPYGYTF.

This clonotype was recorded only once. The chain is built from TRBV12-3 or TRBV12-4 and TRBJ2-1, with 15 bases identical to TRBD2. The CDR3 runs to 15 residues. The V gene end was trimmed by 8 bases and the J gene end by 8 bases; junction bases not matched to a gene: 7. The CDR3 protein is CASGLAGGPSDEQFF. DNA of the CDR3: TGTGCCAGCGGACTAGCGGGAGGGCCGTCGGATGAGCAGTTCTTC.

Here the CDR3 DNA reads TGTGCCAGTAGTATAGGACAGGGCTTCAATCAGCCCCAGCATTTT. This gives the protein CASSIGQGFNQPQHF. The chain is built from TRBV19 and TRBJ1-5, with 7 bases lining up with TRBD1. With V trimmed by 1 base and J by 3 bases, 3 bases remained unmatched. Germline V gives CDR1 LNHDA, CDR2 SQIVND (reference sequence). The CDR3 sequence is 15 residues long.

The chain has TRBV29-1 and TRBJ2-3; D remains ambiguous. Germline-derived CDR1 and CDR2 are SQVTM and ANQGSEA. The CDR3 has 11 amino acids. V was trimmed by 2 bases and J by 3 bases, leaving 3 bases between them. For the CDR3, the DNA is TGCAGCGTTGAACTGACAGATACGCAGTATTTT. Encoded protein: CSVELTDTQYF.

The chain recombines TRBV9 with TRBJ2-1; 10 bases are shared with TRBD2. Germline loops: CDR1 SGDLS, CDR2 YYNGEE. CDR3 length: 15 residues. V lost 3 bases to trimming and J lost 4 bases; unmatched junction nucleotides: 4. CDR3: CASSAASGGYNEQFF. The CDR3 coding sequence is TGTGCCAGCAGCGCCGCTAGCGGGGGATACAATGAGCAGTTCTTC.

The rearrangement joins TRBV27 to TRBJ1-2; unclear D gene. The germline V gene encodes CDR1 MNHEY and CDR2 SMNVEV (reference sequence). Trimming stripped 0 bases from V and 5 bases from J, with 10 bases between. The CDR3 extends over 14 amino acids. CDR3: CASSLSKRGYGYTF. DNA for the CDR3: TGTGCCAGCAGTTTATCAAAAAGAGGGTATGGCTACACCTTC.

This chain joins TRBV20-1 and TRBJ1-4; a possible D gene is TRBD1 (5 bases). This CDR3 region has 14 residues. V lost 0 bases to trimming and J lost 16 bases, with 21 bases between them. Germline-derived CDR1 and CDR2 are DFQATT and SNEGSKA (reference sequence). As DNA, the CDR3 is TGCAGTGCTAGAGACCAAAAGAGGACACGGAAAACGTTTTTT. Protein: CSARDQKRTRKTFF.

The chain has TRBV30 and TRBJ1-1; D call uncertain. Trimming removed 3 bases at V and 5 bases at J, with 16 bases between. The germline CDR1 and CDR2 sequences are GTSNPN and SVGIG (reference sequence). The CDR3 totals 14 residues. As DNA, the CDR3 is TGTGCCTGGAGACGGACCAACCTAGGAACTGAAGCTTTCTTT. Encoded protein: CAWRRTNLGTEAFF.

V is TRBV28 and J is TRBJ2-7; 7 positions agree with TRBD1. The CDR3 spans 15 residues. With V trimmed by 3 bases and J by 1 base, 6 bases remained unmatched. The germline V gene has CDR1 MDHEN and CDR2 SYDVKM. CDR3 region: CASSFDGTESYEQYF. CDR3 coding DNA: TGTGCCAGCAGTTTTGATGGGACAGAGTCCTACGAGCAGTACTTC. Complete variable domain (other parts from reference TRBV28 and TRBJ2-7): DVKVTQSSRYLVKRTGEKVFLECVQDMDHENMFWYRQDPGLGLRLIYFSYDVKMKEKGDIPEGYSVSREKKERFSLILESASTNQTSMYLCASSFDGTESYEQYFGPGTRLTVT.

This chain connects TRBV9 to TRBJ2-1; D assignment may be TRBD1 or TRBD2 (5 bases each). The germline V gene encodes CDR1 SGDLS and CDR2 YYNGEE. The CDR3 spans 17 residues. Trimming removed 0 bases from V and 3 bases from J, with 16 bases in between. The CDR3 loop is CASSVATGGSDYNEQFF. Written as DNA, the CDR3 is TGTGCCAGCAGCGTAGCTACTGGGGGTTCCGACTACAATGAGCAGTTCTTC.

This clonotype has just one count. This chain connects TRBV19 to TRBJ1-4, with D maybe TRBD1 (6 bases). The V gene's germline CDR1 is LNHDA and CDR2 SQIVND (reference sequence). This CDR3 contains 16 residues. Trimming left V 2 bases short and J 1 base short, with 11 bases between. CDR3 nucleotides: TGTGCCAGTAGTATACAGGGGATCAGAACTAATGAAAAACTGTTTTTT. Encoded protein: CASSIQGIRTNEKLFF.

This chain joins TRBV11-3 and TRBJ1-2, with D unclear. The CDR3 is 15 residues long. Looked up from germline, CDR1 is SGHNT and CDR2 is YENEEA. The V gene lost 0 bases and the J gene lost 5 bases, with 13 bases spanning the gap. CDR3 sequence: CASSLDPGSLYGYTF. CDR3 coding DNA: TGTGCCAGCAGCTTAGATCCTGGGAGTTTATATGGCTACACCTTC.

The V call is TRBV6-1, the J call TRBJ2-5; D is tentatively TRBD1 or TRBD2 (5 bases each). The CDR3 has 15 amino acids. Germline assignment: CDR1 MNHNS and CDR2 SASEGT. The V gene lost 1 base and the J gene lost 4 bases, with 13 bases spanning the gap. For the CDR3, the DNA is TGTGCCAGCAGTGAAGGGGGGTGGTCCGGAGAGACCCAGTACTTC. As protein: CASSEGGWSGETQYF.

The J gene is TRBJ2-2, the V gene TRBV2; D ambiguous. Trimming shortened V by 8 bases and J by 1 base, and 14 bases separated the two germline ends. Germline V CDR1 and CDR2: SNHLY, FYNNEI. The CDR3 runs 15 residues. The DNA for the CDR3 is TGTGCCAGCTCAAGGGTGGCAGGGAACACCGGGGAGCTGTTTTTT. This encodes CASSRVAGNTGELFF. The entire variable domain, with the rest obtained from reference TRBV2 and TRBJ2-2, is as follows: EPEVTQTPSHQVTQMGQEVILRCVPISNHLYFYWYRQILGQKVEFLVSFYNNEISEKSEIFDDQFSVERPDGSNFTLKIRSTKLEDSAMYFCASSRVAGNTGELFFGEGSRLTVL.

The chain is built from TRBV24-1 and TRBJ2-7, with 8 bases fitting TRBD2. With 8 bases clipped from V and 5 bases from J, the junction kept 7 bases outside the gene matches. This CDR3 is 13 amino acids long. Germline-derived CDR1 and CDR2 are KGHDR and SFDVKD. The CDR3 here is CATKGAGGDEQYF. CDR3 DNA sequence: TGTGCCACCAAGGGTGCGGGGGGCGACGAGCAGTACTTC.

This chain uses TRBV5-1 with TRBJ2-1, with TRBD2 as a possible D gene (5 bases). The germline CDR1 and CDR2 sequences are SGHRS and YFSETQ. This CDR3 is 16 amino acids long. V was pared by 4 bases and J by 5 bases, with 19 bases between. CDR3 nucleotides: TGCGCCAGCAGCCCGCCCCGGGATAATCGAGACAATGAGCAGTTCTTC. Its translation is CASSPPRDNRDNEQFF.

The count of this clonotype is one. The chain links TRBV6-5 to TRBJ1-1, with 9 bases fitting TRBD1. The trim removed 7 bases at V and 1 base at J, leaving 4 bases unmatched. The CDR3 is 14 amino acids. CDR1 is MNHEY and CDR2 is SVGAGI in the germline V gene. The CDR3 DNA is TGTGCCAGCAAGTTACAGGGGGCGAACACTGAAGCTTTCTTT. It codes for CASKLQGANTEAFF.

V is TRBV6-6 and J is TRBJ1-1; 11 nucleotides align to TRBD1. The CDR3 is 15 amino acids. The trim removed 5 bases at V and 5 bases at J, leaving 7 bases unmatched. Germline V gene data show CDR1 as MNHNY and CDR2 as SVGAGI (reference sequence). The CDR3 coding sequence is TGTGCCAGCAGTGCCGGACAGGGGGCGGTGACTGAAGCTTTCTTT. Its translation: CASSAGQGAVTEAFF.

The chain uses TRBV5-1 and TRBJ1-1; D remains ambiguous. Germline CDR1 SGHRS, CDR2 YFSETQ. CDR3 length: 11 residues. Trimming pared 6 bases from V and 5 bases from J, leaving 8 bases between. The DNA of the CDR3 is TGCGCCAGCAAAAGGGATACTGAAGCTTTCTTT. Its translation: CASKRDTEAFF.

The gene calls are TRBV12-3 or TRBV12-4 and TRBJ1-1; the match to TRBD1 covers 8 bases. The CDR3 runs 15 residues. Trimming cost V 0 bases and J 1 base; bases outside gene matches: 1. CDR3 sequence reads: CASSLAGQGNTEAFF. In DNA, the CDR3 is TGTGCCAGCAGTTTAGCCGGACAGGGGAACACTGAAGCTTTCTTT.